Here is one TCR beta chain with its context. The antigen it recognizes is unknown. One base away there is no much larger clone; base qualities are not given. This record comes from a study of blood T cells in healthy people across ages (dated by TCRdb to the mid-2010s). Notes on the research overall: In model experiments, template switching captured about one uniquely barcoded TCR beta cDNA molecule for every two T cells. The study measured age-related changes in TCR beta repertoire diversity using deep sequencing normalized with unique cDNA molecular identifiers. The donors were divided into four age groups: young (average roughly 17 years), middle-aged (under 40), aged (about 56) and long-lived (nearly 85). To avoid experimental bias, donors of different ages were distributed randomly across sequencing lanes. Using the same blood draw, the study looked at two additional independent replicas of 1 million unique cDNA reads for two donors, one aged 18 to 30 and the other aged 80 or older.

V is reduced by 6 bases and J by 0 bases, leaving a spacing of 13 bases between them. The CDR3 goes from the cysteine to the phenylalanine over 15 residues. Only the CDR3 DNA is retained, 45 bases long and in frame from the first base. For CDR1 and CDR2, the germline V gene (reference sequence) lists MNHNY and SVGAGI. What the research found in general, with its limitations: Observed TCR beta diversity per million T cells fell roughly linearly with age, and a significant reduction was already apparent by age around 44. A strong correlation was found between observed TCR beta diversity and the percentage of naive T cells measured by flow cytometry. Donor CMV infection status was unknown, potentially confounding age-related changes in expanded clonotypes. Estimates of total diversity based on one million sequenced T cells were considered lower bounds and underestimates. Compared with the aged group, the long-lived group had more naive CD4+ T cells, fewer expanded clones and increased TCR diversity, a pattern suggesting age selection. Because profiling used bulk unsorted PBMCs, naive and antigen-experienced compartments could not be compared conclusively.

Receptors were amplified or captured by 5' RACE. TCRdb records Illumina HiSeq 2500 as the sequencer. The second PCR ran for roughly 7 to 12 cycles and used a J-beta primer mix along with a sample-barcoded 5' primer. A template-switch 5' adaptor carrying 12 random nucleotides introduced a unique molecular identifier onto each TCR beta cDNA molecule. Each sample yielded at least 3 million CDR3-containing paired-end reads. First-strand cDNA synthesis was performed from all RNA using the Mint cDNA synthesis kit, with priming by a TRBC-specific oligonucleotide. All cDNA was treated with uracil-DNA glycosylase and then went through a first 18-cycle PCR with the universal primers M1SS and BC2_uni_R. Under the source paper's analysis protocol: Normalization of each sample was performed by random selection of 1 million high-quality reads, each carrying a distinct molecular identifier. Reads sharing molecular identifiers were discarded rather than binned into consensus sequences. CDR3 identification, clonotype clustering and error correction used MiTCR with a Q25 quality threshold and the strictest error-elimination algorithm. A nonparametric unseen species model with Euler transformation was used to estimate lower-bound total TCR beta diversity. The raw public reads went through TCRdb reprocessing: fastp at Q25, MiXCR clone calling, in-frame beta chains kept. Under each unique CDR3 protein, matching rows form one entry showing the most common genes and DNA. TCRdb's processing, not the study's, gives the V and J calls here. The sample table contains hundreds of thousands of distinct CDR3 sequences; only one count was recorded for around 41% of them. The top ten clones comprise about 30% of the sample.

Systemically healthy Caucasian individuals from Russia, 39 in total and aged about 6 to 100 years, were included as donors. Ten milliliters of peripheral blood were drawn from each donor into EDTA-treated Vacutainer tubes. PBMCs were isolated by Ficoll-Paque density-gradient centrifugation, with at least 6 million obtained per sample. Total RNA, at least 6 micrograms per sample, was extracted from PBMCs with Trizol reagent. For every donor, flow cytometry on a PBMC aliquot measured the percentage of naive CD45RAhigh/CD27high T cells. The sample was blood. Here the chain combines TRBV6-6 and TRBJ2-3, and possibly TRBD2, on 6 matching bases. This clonotype originated in a man older than 75 in good health. Read as DNA, the sequence is TGTGCCAGCAGAAAACGGGACTCTAGCACAGATACGCAGTATTTT. It translates as CASRKRDSSTDTQYF.